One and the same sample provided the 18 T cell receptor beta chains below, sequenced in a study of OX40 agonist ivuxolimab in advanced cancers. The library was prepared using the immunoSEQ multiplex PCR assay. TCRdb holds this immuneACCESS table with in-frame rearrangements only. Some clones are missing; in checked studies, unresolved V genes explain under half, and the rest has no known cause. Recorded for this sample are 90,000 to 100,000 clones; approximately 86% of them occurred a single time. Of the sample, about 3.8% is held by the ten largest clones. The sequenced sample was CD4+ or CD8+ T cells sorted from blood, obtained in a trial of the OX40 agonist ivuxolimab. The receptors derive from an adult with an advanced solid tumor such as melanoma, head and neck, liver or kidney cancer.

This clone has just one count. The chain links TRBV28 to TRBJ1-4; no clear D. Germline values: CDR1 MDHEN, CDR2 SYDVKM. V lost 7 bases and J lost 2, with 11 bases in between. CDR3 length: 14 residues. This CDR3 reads CASTPFGTNEKLFF. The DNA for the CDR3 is TGTGCCAGCACTCCTTTCGGTACTAATGAAAAACTGTTTTTT.

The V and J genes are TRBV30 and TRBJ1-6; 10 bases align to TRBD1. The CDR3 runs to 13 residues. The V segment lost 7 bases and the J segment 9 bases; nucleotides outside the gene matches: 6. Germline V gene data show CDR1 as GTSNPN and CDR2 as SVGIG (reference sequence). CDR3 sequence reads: CASRQGAGSPLHF. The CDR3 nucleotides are TGTGCCTCAAGACAGGGGGCAGGTTCACCCCTCCACTTT.

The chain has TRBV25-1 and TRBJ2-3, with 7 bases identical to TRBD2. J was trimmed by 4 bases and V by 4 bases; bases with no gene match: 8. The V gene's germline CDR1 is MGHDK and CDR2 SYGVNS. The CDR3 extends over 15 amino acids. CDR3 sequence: CASSVTGGPADTQYF. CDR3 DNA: TGTGCCAGCAGTGTTACGGGAGGTCCAGCAGATACGCAGTATTTT.

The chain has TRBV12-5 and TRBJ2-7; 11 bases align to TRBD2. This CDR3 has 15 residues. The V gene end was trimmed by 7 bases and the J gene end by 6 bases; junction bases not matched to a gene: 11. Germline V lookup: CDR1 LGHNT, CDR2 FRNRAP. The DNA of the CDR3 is TGTGCTAGTGCCCTGACTAGCGGGGTAGTCAGCGAGCAGTACTTC. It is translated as CASALTSGVVSEQYF.

The CDR3 loop reads CAWSRTGPMGSPLHF. The CDR3 DNA is TGTGCCTGGAGTCGCACAGGGCCAATGGGTTCACCCCTCCACTTT. This sequence joins TRBV30 and TRBJ1-6, with D maybe TRBD1 (6 bases). Germline CDR1 reads GTSNPN; CDR2 reads SVGIG (reference sequence). The CDR3 is 15 residues long. V lost 2 bases, J lost 9 bases, and 17 bases lay in between. The full variable domain, completed using reference TRBV30 and TRBJ1-6, is SQTIHQWPATLVQPVGSPLSLECTVEGTSNPNLYWYRQAAGRGLQLLFYSVGIGQISSEVPQNLSASRPQDRQFILSSKKLLLSDSGFYLCAWSRTGPMGSPLHFGNGTRLTVT.

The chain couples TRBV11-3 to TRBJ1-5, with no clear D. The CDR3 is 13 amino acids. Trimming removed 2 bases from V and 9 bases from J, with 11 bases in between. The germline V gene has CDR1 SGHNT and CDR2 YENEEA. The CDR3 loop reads CASSLHVDGPQHF. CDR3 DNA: TGTGCCAGCAGCTTACACGTGGATGGGCCCCAGCATTTT. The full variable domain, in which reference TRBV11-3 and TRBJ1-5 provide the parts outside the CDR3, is EAGVVQSPRYKIIEKKQPVAFWCNPISGHNTLYWYLQNLGQGPELLIRYENEEAVDDSQLPKDRFSAERLKGVDSTLKIQPAELGDSAVYLCASSLHVDGPQHFGDGTRLSIL.

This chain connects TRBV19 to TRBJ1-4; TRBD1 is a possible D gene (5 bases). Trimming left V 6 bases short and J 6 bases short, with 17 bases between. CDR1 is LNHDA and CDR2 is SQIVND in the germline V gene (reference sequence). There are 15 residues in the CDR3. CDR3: CASSNYRTSDEKLFF. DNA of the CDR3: TGTGCCAGTAGCAATTATCGGACATCGGATGAAAAACTGTTTTTT.

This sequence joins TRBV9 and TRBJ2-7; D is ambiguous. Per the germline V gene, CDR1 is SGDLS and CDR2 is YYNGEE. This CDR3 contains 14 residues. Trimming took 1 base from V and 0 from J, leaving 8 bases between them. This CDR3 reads CASSVRASSYEQYF. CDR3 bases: TGTGCCAGCAGCGTAAGGGCCAGCTCCTACGAGCAGTACTTC.

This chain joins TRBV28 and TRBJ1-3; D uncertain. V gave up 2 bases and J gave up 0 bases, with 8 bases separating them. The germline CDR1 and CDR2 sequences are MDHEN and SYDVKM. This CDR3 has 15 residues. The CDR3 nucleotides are TGTGCCAGCAGTTTAAGTTTTAGCTCTGGAAACACCATATATTTT. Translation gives CASSLSFSSGNTIYF.

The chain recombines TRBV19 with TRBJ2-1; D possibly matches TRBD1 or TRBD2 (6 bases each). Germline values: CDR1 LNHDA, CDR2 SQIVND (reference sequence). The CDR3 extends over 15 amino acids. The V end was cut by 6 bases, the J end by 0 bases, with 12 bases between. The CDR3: CASRRGAASYNEQFF. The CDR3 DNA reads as TGTGCCAGTAGGAGGGGGGCGGCCTCCTACAATGAGCAGTTCTTC.

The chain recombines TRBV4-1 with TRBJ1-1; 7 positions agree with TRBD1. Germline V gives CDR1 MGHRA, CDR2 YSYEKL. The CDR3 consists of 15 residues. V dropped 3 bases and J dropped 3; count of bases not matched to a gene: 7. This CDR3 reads CASSQARTGDTEAFF. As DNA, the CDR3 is TGCGCCAGCAGCCAGGCGAGGACAGGCGACACTGAAGCTTTCTTT.

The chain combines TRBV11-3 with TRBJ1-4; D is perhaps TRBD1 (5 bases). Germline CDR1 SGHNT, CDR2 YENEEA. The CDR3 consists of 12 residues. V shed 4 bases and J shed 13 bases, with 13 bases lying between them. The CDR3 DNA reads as TGTGCCAGCAGCTCGGGGCGGGGAAGACTGTTTTTT. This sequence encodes CASSSGRGRLFF.

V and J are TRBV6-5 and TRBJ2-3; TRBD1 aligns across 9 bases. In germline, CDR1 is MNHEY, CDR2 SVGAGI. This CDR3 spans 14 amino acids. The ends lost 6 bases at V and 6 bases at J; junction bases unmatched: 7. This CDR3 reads CASRPTGGRDTQYF. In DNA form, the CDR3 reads TGTGCCAGCAGGCCAACAGGGGGCAGGGATACGCAGTATTTT.

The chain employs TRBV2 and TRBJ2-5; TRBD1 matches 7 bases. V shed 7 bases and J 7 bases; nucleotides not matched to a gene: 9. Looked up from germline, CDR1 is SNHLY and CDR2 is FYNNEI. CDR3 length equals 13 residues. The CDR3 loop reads CASTLRGLGTQYF. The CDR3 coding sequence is TGTGCCAGCACCCTAAGGGGGCTGGGGACCCAGTACTTC.

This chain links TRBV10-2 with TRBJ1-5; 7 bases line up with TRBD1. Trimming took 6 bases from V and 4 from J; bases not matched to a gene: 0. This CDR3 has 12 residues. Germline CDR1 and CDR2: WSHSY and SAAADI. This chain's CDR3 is CASRTGNQPQHF. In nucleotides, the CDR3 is TGCGCCAGCAGGACAGGGAATCAGCCCCAGCATTTT.

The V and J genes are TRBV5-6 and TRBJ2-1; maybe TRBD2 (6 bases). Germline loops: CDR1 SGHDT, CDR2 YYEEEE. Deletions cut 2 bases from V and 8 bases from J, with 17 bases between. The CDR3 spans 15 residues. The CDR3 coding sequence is TGTGCCAGCAGCTTAATCGGGAGTATAGGTGATGAGCAGTTCTTC. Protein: CASSLIGSIGDEQFF.

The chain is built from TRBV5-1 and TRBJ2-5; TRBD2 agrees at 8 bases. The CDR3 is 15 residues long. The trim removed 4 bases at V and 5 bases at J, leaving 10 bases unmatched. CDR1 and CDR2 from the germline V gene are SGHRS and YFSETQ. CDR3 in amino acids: CASSPWAGGRETQYF. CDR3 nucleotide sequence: TGCGCCAGCAGCCCTTGGGCGGGAGGACGGGAGACCCAGTACTTC. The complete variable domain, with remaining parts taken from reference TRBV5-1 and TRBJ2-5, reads KAGVTQTPRYLIKTRGQQVTLSCSPISGHRSVSWYQQTPGQGLQFLFEYFSETQRNKGNFPGRFSGRQFSNSRSEMNVSTLELGDSALYLCASSPWAGGRETQYFGPGTRLLVL.

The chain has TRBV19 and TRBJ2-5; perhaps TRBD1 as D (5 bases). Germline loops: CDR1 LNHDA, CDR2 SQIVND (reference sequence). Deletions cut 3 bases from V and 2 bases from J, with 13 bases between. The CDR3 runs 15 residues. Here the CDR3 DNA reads TGTGCCAGTAGTATCACCGGCAGGGATCAAGAGACCCAGTACTTC. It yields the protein CASSITGRDQETQYF.